The 23 T cell receptor beta chains listed next were all sequenced from one sample in a study of T cell responses to AZD1222 COVID-19 vaccine. The data were produced by immunoSEQ multiplex PCR, yet TCRdb's version contains in-frame clones alone and is incomplete. The sample carries approximately 120,000 clones, more than 65% recorded once. The input for sequencing was peripheral blood, taken 28 days after the second AZD1222 dose. The receptors originated from an adult who received the AZD1222 COVID-19 vaccine.

J is TRBJ2-3 and V is TRBV10-1; the D call may be TRBD1 or TRBD2 (5 bases each). This CDR3 is built from 13 residues. CDR1 is WNHNN and CDR2 is SYGVQD in the germline V gene (reference sequence). Trimming removed 5 bases at V and 1 base at J, with 7 bases between. The CDR3 DNA sequence: TGCGCCAGCAGTTTGGGGGGCACAGATACGCAGTATTTT. As protein: CASSLGGTDTQYF.

This rearrangement joins TRBV7-9 to TRBJ1-2; TRBD1 might be the D (6 bases). The CDR3 consists of 14 residues. CDR1 SEHNR and CDR2 FQNEAQ come from the germline V gene (reference sequence). V lost 4 bases, J lost 12 bases, and 21 bases lay in between. CDR3 bases: TGTGCCAGCAGCTATAGACAGGATCGGTCACAGCACACCTTC. This codes for CASSYRQDRSQHTF.

This chain connects TRBV11-2 to TRBJ2-3; D might be TRBD1 or TRBD2, each matching 6 bases. CDR1 is SGHAT and CDR2 is FQNNGV in the germline V gene. V was shortened by 7 bases and J by 0 bases, with 8 bases between the two germline ends. The CDR3 has 13 residues. The CDR3 nucleotides read TGTGCCAGCACGGGGGCGAGCACAGATACGCAGTATTTT. This translates into CASTGASTDTQYF.

V and J are TRBV30 and TRBJ1-1; TRBD1 might be the D (5 bases). Germline loops: CDR1 GTSNPN, CDR2 SVGIG (reference sequence). The ends were cut back, 3 bases at V and 3 bases at J, with 11 bases in the middle. This CDR3 is 13 amino acids long. The CDR3 reads CAWRGDLDTEAFF. The CDR3 nucleotides read TGTGCCTGGAGGGGGGACCTTGACACTGAAGCTTTCTTT. Variable domain in full (rest from reference TRBV30 and TRBJ1-1): SQTIHQWPATLVQPVGSPLSLECTVEGTSNPNLYWYRQAAGRGLQLLFYSVGIGQISSEVPQNLSASRPQDRQFILSSKKLLLSDSGFYLCAWRGDLDTEAFFGQGTRLTVV.

The rearrangement uses TRBV28 and TRBJ2-7; D is perhaps TRBD1 (6 bases). The CDR3 is made up of 14 amino acids. V was pared by 6 bases and J by 4 bases, with 16 bases between. Germline CDR1 reads MDHEN; CDR2 reads SYDVKM. CDR3 sequence (DNA): TGTGCCAGCAGCCCTACAGGGTCTGGATACGAGCAGTACTTC. It yields the protein CASSPTGSGYEQYF.

The chain employs TRBV27 and TRBJ2-2; a possible D gene is TRBD2 (5 bases). Germline V lookup: CDR1 MNHEY, CDR2 SMNVEV (reference sequence). V was cut by 3 bases and J by 5 bases, with 10 bases left in between. This CDR3 has 14 amino acids. The CDR3 reads CASSFGDGTGELFF. The DNA for the CDR3 is TGTGCCAGCAGTTTCGGGGATGGAACCGGGGAGCTGTTTTTT.

The chain employs TRBV7-2 and TRBJ2-6, with a tentative D call TRBD1 (5 bases). Germline CDR1 SGHTA, CDR2 FQGNSA. This CDR3 region has 16 residues. V gave up 2 bases and J gave up 2 bases, with 10 bases separating them. The CDR3 reads CASSLPGQAGANVLTF. DNA of the CDR3: TGTGCCAGCAGCTTACCAGGGCAGGCTGGGGCCAACGTCCTGACTTTC.

This sequence joins TRBV6-2 or TRBV6-3 and TRBJ1-5; 7 bases line up with TRBD1. Germline CDR1 MNHEY, CDR2 SVGEGT. The V gene end was trimmed by 6 bases and the J gene end by 0 bases; junction bases not matched to a gene: 14. The CDR3 covers 18 residues. The CDR3 loop is CASSPGSRQGDSNQPQHF. DNA for the CDR3: TGTGCCAGCAGCCCTGGAAGTAGACAGGGTGATAGCAATCAGCCCCAGCATTTT.

This clone was counted a single time. The gene calls are TRBV20-1 and TRBJ1-2; no clear D gene. Germline CDR1 reads DFQATT; CDR2 reads SNEGSKA (reference sequence). Trimming cost V 3 bases and J 0 bases, with 5 bases left between them. The CDR3 is made up of 12 amino acids. CDR3 loop: CSASRPNYGYTF. The CDR3, as DNA: TGCAGTGCTAGTAGACCTAACTATGGCTACACCTTC.

This chain joins TRBV2 and TRBJ2-2; D remains ambiguous. V was cut by 5 bases and J by 5 bases, with 9 bases left in between. The CDR3 has 13 residues. Germline V gene lookup returns CDR1 SNHLY and CDR2 FYNNEI. The CDR3 sequence is CASSRDWTGELFF. The CDR3 region has the DNA TGTGCCAGCAGTAGAGATTGGACCGGGGAGCTGTTTTTT.

The chain links TRBV21-1 to TRBJ1-5. TRBV21-1 is designated a pseudogene. The CDR3 loop spans 15 amino acids. The CDR3 bases are TGTGCCAGCACCCTCGGGGGCAGCAGCAATCAGCCCCAGCATTTT. Translating it yields CASTLGGSSNQPQHF.

This chain joins TRBV5-4 and TRBJ2-7, with 8 bases lining up with TRBD1. Per the germline V gene, CDR1 is SGHNT and CDR2 is YYREEE (reference sequence). The V segment lost 4 bases and the J segment 4 bases; nucleotides outside the gene matches: 10. The CDR3 totals 15 residues. CDR3 DNA: TGTGCCAGCAGCCACGCCGGGACAGGAGCTTACGAGCAGTACTTC. It translates to CASSHAGTGAYEQYF. The variable domain in full, completed from reference TRBV5-4 and TRBJ2-7, reads ETGVTQSPTHLIKTRGQQVTLRCSSQSGHNTVSWYQQALGQGPQFIFQYYREEENGRGNFPPRFSGLQFPNYSSELNVNALELDDSALYLCASSHAGTGAYEQYFGPGTRLTVT.

The rearrangement links TRBV19 to TRBJ2-3, with D possibly called TRBD1 or TRBD2 (5 bases each). This CDR3 has 13 amino acids. V was clipped by 3 bases and J by 6 bases, with 10 bases between them. Germline V CDR1 and CDR2: LNHDA, SQIVND (reference sequence). CDR3 sequence: CASSIQGVDTQYF. The CDR3 DNA follows: TGTGCCAGTAGTATTCAGGGAGTGGATACGCAGTATTTT. Together with reference TRBV19 and TRBJ2-3, the CDR3 gives the full variable domain: DGGITQSPKYLFRKEGQNVTLSCEQNLNHDAMYWYRQDPGQGLRLIYYSQIVNDFQKGDIAEGYSVSREKKESFPLTVTSAQKNPTAFYLCASSIQGVDTQYFGPGTRLTVL.

The rearrangement joins TRBV29-1 to TRBJ1-1, with 7 nucleotides matching TRBD1. CDR1 and CDR2 from the germline V gene are SQVTM and ANQGSEA. With V trimmed by 0 bases and J by 6 bases, 4 bases remained unmatched. The CDR3 loop spans 13 amino acids. CDR3 protein: CSVEEDRYSEAFF. In nucleotides, the CDR3 is TGCAGCGTTGAAGAGGACAGGTATTCTGAAGCTTTCTTT.

V and J are TRBV7-2 and TRBJ1-2; the D is unclear. This CDR3 is 12 amino acids long. Germline V CDR1 and CDR2: SGHTA, FQGNSA. Trimming shortened V by 4 bases and J by 3 bases, and 6 bases separated the two germline ends. The CDR3 DNA is TGTGCCAGCAGCTCTTTTGACTATGGCTACACCTTC. It translates to CASSSFDYGYTF.

The CDR3 here is CARSFRGGVPYNEQFF. The CDR3, as DNA: TGTGCCAGAAGCTTCCGGGGGGGAGTGCCCTACAATGAGCAGTTCTTC. The chain links TRBV5-3 to TRBJ2-1; 8 bases are shared with TRBD2. TRBV5-3 is given ORF status, its function remaining uncertain. The CDR3 runs 16 residues. Losses at the gene ends were 2 bases for V and 2 bases for J; bases not matched to a gene: 6.

The chain joins TRBV9 to TRBJ2-1; the D gene is possibly TRBD2 (7 bases). This CDR3 is 16 amino acids long. Germline CDR1 is SGDLS and CDR2 is YYNGEE. Trimming shortened V by 1 base and J by 8 bases, and 19 bases separated the two germline ends. The CDR3 spells CASSVMAGASTHEQFF. The CDR3 bases are TGTGCCAGCAGCGTAATGGCGGGGGCCTCAACCCATGAGCAGTTCTTC. Filled out from reference TRBV9 and TRBJ2-1, the complete variable domain reads DSGVTQTPKHLITATGQRVTLRCSPRSGDLSVYWYQQSLDQGLQFLIQYYNGEERAKGNILERFSAQQFPDLHSELNLSSLELGDSALYFCASSVMAGASTHEQFFGPGTRLTVL.

The chain has TRBV5-1 and TRBJ1-1; D is possibly TRBD1 (5 bases). V lost 1 base and J lost 1, with 14 bases in between. Germline V gene data show CDR1 as SGHRS and CDR2 as YFSETQ. This CDR3 comprises 16 residues. DNA of the CDR3: TGCGCCAGCAGCTTGACCCCGTTCAGGGAGAACACTGAAGCTTTCTTT. It specifies CASSLTPFRENTEAFF.

This chain uses TRBV20-1 with TRBJ2-5, with D perhaps TRBD2 (5 bases). The CDR3 loop spans 13 amino acids. Germline values: CDR1 DFQATT, CDR2 SNEGSKA (reference sequence). V dropped 3 bases and J dropped 2 bases, with 10 bases sitting between them. This chain's CDR3 is CSASGRGQETQYF. CDR3 sequence (DNA): TGCAGTGCTAGTGGCCGGGGACAAGAGACCCAGTACTTC.

V usage is TRBV11-3 and J usage is TRBJ1-4; 11 nucleotides line up with TRBD1. CDR1 is SGHNT, CDR2 YENEEA, per germline. The trim removed 5 bases at V and 7 bases at J, leaving 6 bases unmatched. The CDR3 loop spans 15 amino acids. CDR3: CASSPGQGAGEKLFF. Written as DNA, the CDR3 is TGTGCCAGCAGCCCCGGACAGGGGGCTGGTGAAAAACTGTTTTTT.

V and J are TRBV20-1 and TRBJ2-7, with D uncertain. This CDR3 comprises 11 residues. Trimming pared 5 bases from V and 0 bases from J, leaving 5 bases between. The germline V gene encodes CDR1 DFQATT and CDR2 SNEGSKA (reference sequence). The CDR3 coding sequence is TGCAGTGCTCTAGTCTCCTACGAGCAGTACTTC. Protein: CSALVSYEQYF.

The chain has TRBV11-3 and TRBJ2-1; no definite D call. Germline V lookup: CDR1 SGHNT, CDR2 YENEEA. Trimming left V 1 base short and J 9 bases short, with 13 bases between. This CDR3 is built from 14 residues. The CDR3 region is CASSLGSPLGEQFF. CDR3 nucleotide sequence: TGTGCCAGCAGCTTAGGTAGCCCCTTAGGTGAGCAGTTCTTC.

This clone was found a few times. The genes are TRBV7-2 and TRBJ1-6, with D maybe TRBD1 (6 bases). CDR3 length: 18 amino acids. V lost 5 bases and J 3 bases, leaving 20 bases between the germline ends. The V gene's germline CDR1 is SGHTA and CDR2 FQGNSA. DNA of the CDR3: TGTGCCAGCAGCACCGGGGGTGCGGGGGCTATCTATAATTCACCCCTCCACTTT. It encodes CASSTGGAGAIYNSPLHF.